The present T cell receptor (beta chain) was sequenced within a study of blood T cell repertoires in COVID-19. The overall study: Donors in the United States, Italy and Spain gave samples during acute or convalescent COVID-19. PBMCs, B-cell-depleted T cells, or T cells provided the cDNA or gDNA that made up the material.

Measured with immunoSEQ multiplex PCR; TCRdb has only the in-frame clones, and not every one. The sample holds around 37,000 clones; roughly 84% are singletons and the top ten take 1.5% to 2%. This clone showed up just a few times. The Seattle patients joined while their infection was active and were tracked longitudinally afterward. Trimming cost V 2 bases and J 0 bases; bases outside gene matches: 1. Germline CDR1 is GTSNPN and CDR2 is SVGIG (reference sequence). This CDR3 region has 16 residues. This clonotype was sampled from a man in his sixties with COVID-19, enrolled during active disease. The sequenced material came from peripheral blood. The chain links TRBV30 to TRBJ1-6; 10 bases align to TRBD1. CDR3 DNA sequence: TGTGCCTGGAGTTGGACAGGGGGCTCCTATAATTCACCCCTCCACTTT. It yields the protein CAWSWTGGSYNSPLHF.